The 24 T cell receptor beta chains below all came from one sample that was sequenced in a study of cytotoxic CD8 clonotypes in ibrutinib-treated CLL. TCRdb's table, derived via immunoSEQ multiplex PCR, lists solely in-frame clones and lacks some. The table includes 100,000 to 150,000 clones, 70% to 90% detected once. The sample consisted of PBMCs, taken after 24 months of ibrutinib treatment. These receptors all come from a human donor with chronic lymphocytic leukemia.

V gene TRBV27 combines with J gene TRBJ2-7; tentative D call: TRBD2 (6 bases). V was pared by 6 bases and J by 2 bases, with 17 bases between. CDR1 is MNHEY, CDR2 SMNVEV, per germline (reference sequence). The CDR3 consists of 15 residues. The CDR3 is CASSLAAGNPYEQYF. The CDR3 nucleotides read TGTGCCAGCAGCCTCGCGGCGGGGAACCCCTACGAGCAGTACTTC.

This chain uses TRBV28 with TRBJ2-7, with a weak D call TRBD2 (6 bases). V shed 7 bases and J shed 0 bases, with 16 bases lying between them. The CDR3 is 15 amino acids. In germline, CDR1 is MDHEN, CDR2 SYDVKM. CDR3: CASNRVRGFSYEQYF. In DNA form, the CDR3 reads TGTGCCAGCAATCGGGTCCGGGGGTTCTCCTACGAGCAGTACTTC.

V is TRBV19 and J is TRBJ2-7; 8 bases map to TRBD2. Losses at the gene ends were 4 bases for V and 3 bases for J; bases not matched to a gene: 8. The CDR3 is made up of 15 amino acids. CDR1 is LNHDA, CDR2 SQIVND, per germline (reference sequence). For the CDR3, the DNA is TGTGCCAGTAGTAGTGCGGCGGGGGGCCGCTACGAGCAGTACTTC. It codes for CASSSAAGGRYEQYF.

The rearrangement joins TRBV7-2 to TRBJ2-1; 10 bases are a match to TRBD2. V trimming: 3 bases; J trimming: 9 bases; junction bases outside the gene matches: 8. There are 15 residues in the CDR3. Germline V gene sequence: CDR1 SGHTA, CDR2 FQGNSA. CDR3 DNA sequence: TGTGCCAGCAGCTTTAAAGCGGGAGGGGGTACTGAGCAGTTCTTC. Translating it yields CASSFKAGGGTEQFF.

This chain connects TRBV7-6 to TRBJ1-3; possibly TRBD1 for D (5 bases). CDR1 and CDR2 (germline): SGHVS, FNYEAQ. The CDR3 extends over 17 amino acids. Trimming cost V 2 bases and J 4 bases, with 18 bases left between them. CDR3 residues: CASSLTGGAKSGNTIYF. CDR3 nucleotide sequence: TGTGCCAGCAGCTTAACGGGAGGGGCCAAGTCCGGAAACACCATATATTTT.

The rearrangement links TRBV28 to TRBJ2-7; 11 bases line up with TRBD1. After removal of 2 bases from V and 6 bases from J, the junction contained 9 bases not matched to a gene. The germline V gene has CDR1 MDHEN and CDR2 SYDVKM. The CDR3 has 16 residues. CDR3 nucleotide sequence: TGTGCCAGCAGTTTAGGGGTCGGACAGGGGGCAGCCGAGCAGTACTTC. Protein sequence: CASSLGVGQGAAEQYF.

The chain recombines TRBV2 with TRBJ1-3, with D hard to call. The CDR3 spans 13 residues. The V end was cut by 6 bases, the J end by 0 bases, with 6 bases between. The germline gives CDR1 SNHLY, CDR2 FYNNEI. Here the CDR3 DNA reads TGTGCCAGCAGCCGTAACTCTGGAAACACCATATATTTT. Amino acid sequence: CASSRNSGNTIYF.

V and J are TRBV7-3 and TRBJ2-3; 8 positions match TRBD2. The CDR3 is made up of 14 amino acids. V lost 4 bases to trimming and J lost 3 bases; unmatched junction nucleotides: 3. Per the germline V gene, CDR1 is SGHTA and CDR2 is FQGTGA. CDR3 region: CASSSGLETDTQYF. CDR3 nucleotide sequence: TGTGCCAGCAGCTCGGGACTAGAGACAGATACGCAGTATTTT.

Concerning this clone: Other DNA sequences within the sample encode an identical CDR3. This chain uses TRBV6-1 with TRBJ2-3; weak D call: TRBD2 (7 bases). Germline loops: CDR1 MNHNS, CDR2 SASEGT. V gave up 3 bases and J gave up 0 bases, with 13 bases separating them. The CDR3 length is 16 residues. The CDR3 sequence: CASSERGGLSTDTQYF. The CDR3 nucleotides read TGTGCCAGCAGTGAGAGGGGGGGACTTAGCACAGATACGCAGTATTTT.

The J gene is TRBJ2-3, the V gene TRBV5-1; 9 bases align to TRBD2. V lost 4 bases, J lost 6 bases, and 6 bases stayed unmatched. The length of the CDR3 is 14 residues. Germline V gives CDR1 SGHRS, CDR2 YFSETQ. The CDR3 region is CASSPGTSSDTQYF. The DNA for the CDR3 is TGCGCCAGCAGCCCCGGGACTAGCAGTGATACGCAGTATTTT.

The rearrangement links TRBV7-9 to TRBJ2-1; D is possibly TRBD1 (6 bases). Germline assignment: CDR1 SEHNR and CDR2 FQNEAQ (reference sequence). This CDR3 is built from 16 residues. V was cut by 5 bases and J by 8 bases, with 22 bases left in between. The CDR3 loop reads CASSAQNTGLGDEQFF. As DNA, the CDR3 is TGTGCCAGCAGCGCCCAAAATACAGGGTTGGGAGATGAGCAGTTCTTC.

The chain employs TRBV18 and TRBJ2-5, with D perhaps TRBD2 (5 bases). CDR3 length: 14 residues. The ends were cut back, 2 bases at V and 5 bases at J, with 12 bases in the middle. Germline V gene sequence: CDR1 KGHSH, CDR2 LQKENI. CDR3 sequence reads: CASSPLGGGETQYF. CDR3 coding DNA: TGTGCCAGCTCACCATTGGGCGGCGGGGAGACCCAGTACTTC.

This chain links TRBV18 with TRBJ2-2; TRBD1 aligns across 9 bases. The CDR3 is made up of 15 amino acids. V gave up 4 bases and J gave up 5 bases; unmatched junction bases: 5. Germline assignment: CDR1 KGHSH and CDR2 LQKENI. CDR3 protein: CASSQGTGRTGELFF. CDR3 DNA sequence: TGTGCCAGCTCACAGGGGACAGGGCGGACCGGGGAGCTGTTTTTT.

This clone was seen just once. The chain employs TRBV5-1 and TRBJ2-1; D could derive from TRBD1 or TRBD2 (5 bases each). Germline CDR1 reads SGHRS; CDR2 reads YFSETQ. Trimming shortened V by 2 bases and J by 9 bases, and 15 bases separated the two germline ends. CDR3 length: 14 amino acids. The CDR3 protein is CASSFGNRGGEQFF. The CDR3 coding sequence is TGCGCCAGCAGCTTTGGGAACCGGGGCGGTGAGCAGTTCTTC.

This clone was recorded once. V is TRBV14 and J is TRBJ1-1; D is undetermined. V lost 1 base, J lost 5 bases, and 8 bases lay in between. Germline CDR1 SGHDN, CDR2 FVKESK. The CDR3 consists of 13 residues. CDR3 bases: TGTGCCAGCAGCCAAGCTCGGGGAACTGAAGCTTTCTTT. This sequence encodes CASSQARGTEAFF.

This sequence joins TRBV7-9 and TRBJ1-4, with 9 positions matching TRBD1. V trimming: 0 bases; J trimming: 5 bases; junction bases outside the gene matches: 1. The CDR3 sequence is 15 residues long. In germline, CDR1 is SEHNR, CDR2 FQNEAQ (reference sequence). As DNA, the CDR3 is TGTGCCAGCAGCTTAGCGGGGACAGGGAATGAAAAACTGTTTTTT. This encodes CASSLAGTGNEKLFF.

The CDR3 bases are TGCGCCAGCAGGAGCCGTGGGGTAACTGGGCAGGGGACCCACGAGCAGTACTTC. Protein product: CASRSRGVTGQGTHEQYF. The chain uses TRBV10-1 and TRBJ2-7; D might be TRBD1 (6 bases). Per germline, CDR1 WNHNN and CDR2 SYGVQD (reference sequence). The CDR3 covers 18 residues. V lost 6 bases and J 5 bases, leaving 29 bases between the germline ends.

This CDR3 reads CASSQDVPSIVAYNEQFF. As DNA, the CDR3 is TGCGCCAGCAGCCAAGACGTCCCCAGCATAGTTGCCTACAATGAGCAGTTCTTC. The V gene is TRBV4-3, the J gene TRBJ2-1, with unresolved D. V was pared by 0 bases and J by 2 bases, with 17 bases between. Germline V gene lookup returns CDR1 LGHNA and CDR2 YSLEER. The CDR3 extends over 18 amino acids.

This chain joins TRBV5-1 and TRBJ1-1; D uncertain. The germline V and J ends were trimmed by 4 bases and 0 bases, with 10 bases remaining between them. Germline CDR1 is SGHRS and CDR2 is YFSETQ. The CDR3 contains 14 residues. CDR3 nucleotide sequence: TGCGCCAGCAGCCCTAGGAACATGAACACTGAAGCTTTCTTT. It translates to CASSPRNMNTEAFF. The whole variable domain, remainder taken from reference TRBV5-1 and TRBJ1-1, is KAGVTQTPRYLIKTRGQQVTLSCSPISGHRSVSWYQQTPGQGLQFLFEYFSETQRNKGNFPGRFSGRQFSNSRSEMNVSTLELGDSALYLCASSPRNMNTEAFFGQGTRLTVV.

This clone was counted a few times. V gene TRBV2 combines with J gene TRBJ2-5; no clear D. This CDR3 is built from 12 residues. The ends were cut back, 0 bases at V and 7 bases at J, with 6 bases in the middle. Germline assignment: CDR1 SNHLY and CDR2 FYNNEI. Written as DNA, the CDR3 is TGTGCCAGCAGTGAAGCGGCGAGGACCCAGTACTTC. The encoded protein is CASSEAARTQYF.

The chain is built from TRBV15 and TRBJ1-3; the D is unclear. The CDR3 totals 14 residues. Germline V gives CDR1 LNHNV, CDR2 YYDKDF (reference sequence). Trimming took off 0 bases at V and 0 bases at J, with 3 bases between the two ends. This CDR3 is CATSRDLSGNTIYF. The CDR3 DNA reads as TGTGCCACCAGCAGAGATCTCTCTGGAAACACCATATATTTT.

On this clone: The same CDR3 arises from other DNA sequences in this sample as well. This rearrangement joins TRBV28 to TRBJ1-2; 9 bases are a match to TRBD1. V lost 6 bases to trimming and J lost 5 bases; unmatched junction nucleotides: 7. Germline CDR1 reads MDHEN; CDR2 reads SYDVKM. CDR3 size: 14 residues. CDR3 bases: TGTGCCAGCAGCCCTGGGACAGGGAAATATGGCTACACCTTC. It specifies CASSPGTGKYGYTF.

The rearrangement joins TRBV28 to TRBJ2-6; 7 bases line up with TRBD1. The CDR3 totals 17 residues. From germline, CDR1 is MDHEN and CDR2 SYDVKM. Trimming at V came to 6 bases and at J to 2 bases, leaving 10 bases not matched to a gene. CDR3 residues: CASRKGLTGAGANVLTF. DNA for the CDR3: TGTGCCAGCAGAAAAGGACTTACAGGGGCTGGGGCCAACGTCCTGACTTTC.

The chain links TRBV7-9 to TRBJ1-1, with 8 bases lining up with TRBD1. Germline CDR1 reads SEHNR; CDR2 reads FQNEAQ (reference sequence). The CDR3 sequence is 18 residues long. Germline trimming cut 2 bases from V and 1 base from J; bases unmatched to any gene: 12. In DNA form, the CDR3 reads TGTGCCAGCAGCTTACCTCTCGGACAGGGAGAGACGAACACTGAAGCTTTCTTT. Translating gives CASSLPLGQGETNTEAFF.